This TCR beta chain was sequenced during a study of cytomegalovirus exposure and HLA in healthy donors. The CDR3 runs to 17 residues. CDR1 is SGHNT, CDR2 YYREEE, per germline (reference sequence). The V gene end was trimmed by 4 bases and the J gene end by 3 bases; junction bases not matched to a gene: 9. PCR was performed using 60 Vbeta and 13 Jbeta primers. Assay: immunoSEQ multiplex PCR; the TCRdb copy retains only in-frame clones and omits some. The table includes 200,000 or so clones, roughly 87% detected once. Regarding the study as a whole: Excluded were some V segments that proved indistinguishable, including TRBV6-2 and TRBV6-3. The likely origin of a cluster of highly shared sequence variants was a sequencing artifact. TCR beta sequences reportedly predicted the HLA-A and HLA-B alleles of most subjects accurately.

In regard to this clone: Its antigen is unknown.

Sequencing was performed on PBMCs. V usage is TRBV5-4 and J usage is TRBJ2-7; TRBD2 agrees at 14 bases. The source of this sequence is a girl under three years old in good health and CMV-seronegative. The CDR3 reads CASSGKTSGGALYEQYF. The CDR3 nucleotides read TGTGCCAGCAGCGGAAAGACTAGCGGGGGGGCCCTCTACGAGCAGTACTTC.